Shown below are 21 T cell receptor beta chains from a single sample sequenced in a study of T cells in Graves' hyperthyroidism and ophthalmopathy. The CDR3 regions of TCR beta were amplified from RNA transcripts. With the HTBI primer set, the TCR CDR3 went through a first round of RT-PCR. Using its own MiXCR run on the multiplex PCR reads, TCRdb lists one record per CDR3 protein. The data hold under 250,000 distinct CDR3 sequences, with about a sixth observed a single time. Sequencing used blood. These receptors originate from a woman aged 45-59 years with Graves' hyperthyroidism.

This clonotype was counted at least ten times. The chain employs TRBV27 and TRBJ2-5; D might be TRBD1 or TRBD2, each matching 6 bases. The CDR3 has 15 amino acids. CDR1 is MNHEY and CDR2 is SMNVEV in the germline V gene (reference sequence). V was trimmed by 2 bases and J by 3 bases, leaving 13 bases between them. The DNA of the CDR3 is TGTGCCAGCAGTTTAGGGGGGCCTAAAAAAGAGACCCAGTACTTC. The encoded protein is CASSLGGPKKETQYF.

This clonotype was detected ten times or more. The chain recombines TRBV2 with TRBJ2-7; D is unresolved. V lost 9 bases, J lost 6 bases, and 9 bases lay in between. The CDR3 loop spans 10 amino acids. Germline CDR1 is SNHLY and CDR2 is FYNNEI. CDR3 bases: TGTGCCAGTCAGGTTTCCGAGCAGTACTTC. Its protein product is CASQVSEQYF. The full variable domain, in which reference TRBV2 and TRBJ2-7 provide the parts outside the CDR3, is EPEVTQTPSHQVTQMGQEVILRCVPISNHLYFYWYRQILGQKVEFLVSFYNNEISEKSEIFDDQFSVERPDGSNFTLKIRSTKLEDSAMYFCASQVSEQYFGPGTRLTVT.

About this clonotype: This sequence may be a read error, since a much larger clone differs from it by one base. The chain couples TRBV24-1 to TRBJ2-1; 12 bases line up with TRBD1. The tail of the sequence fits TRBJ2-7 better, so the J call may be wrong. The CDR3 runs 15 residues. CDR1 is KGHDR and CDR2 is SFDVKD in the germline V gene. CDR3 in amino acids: CATSDPGTGGNEQYF. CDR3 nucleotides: TGTGCCACCAGTGACCCCGGGACAGGGGGCAATGAGCAGTACTTC.

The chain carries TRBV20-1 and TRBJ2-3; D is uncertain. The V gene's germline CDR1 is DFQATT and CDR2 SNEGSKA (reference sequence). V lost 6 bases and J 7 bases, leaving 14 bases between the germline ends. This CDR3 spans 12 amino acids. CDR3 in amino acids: CSARDDGYTQYF. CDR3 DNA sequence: TGCAGTGCCCGAGATGATGGGTATACGCAGTATTTT.

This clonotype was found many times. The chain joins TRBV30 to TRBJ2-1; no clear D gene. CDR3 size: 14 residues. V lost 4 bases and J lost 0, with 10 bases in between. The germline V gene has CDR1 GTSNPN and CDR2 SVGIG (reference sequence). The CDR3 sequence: CAWKPRHSYNEQFF. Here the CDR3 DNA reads TGTGCCTGGAAGCCTAGACACTCCTACAATGAGCAGTTCTTC.

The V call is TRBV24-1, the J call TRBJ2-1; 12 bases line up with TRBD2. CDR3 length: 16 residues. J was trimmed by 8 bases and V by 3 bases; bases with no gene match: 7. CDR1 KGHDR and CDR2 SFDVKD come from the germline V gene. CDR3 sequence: CATSDPQTSGSDEQFF. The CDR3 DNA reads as TGTGCCACCAGTGATCCTCAGACTAGCGGGAGTGATGAGCAGTTCTTC.

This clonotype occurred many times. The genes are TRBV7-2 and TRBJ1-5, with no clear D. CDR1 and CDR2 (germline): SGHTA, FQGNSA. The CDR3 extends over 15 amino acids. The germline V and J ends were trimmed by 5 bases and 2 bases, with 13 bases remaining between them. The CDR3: CASSPDAGGNQPQHF. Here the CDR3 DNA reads TGTGCCAGCAGCCCCGACGCTGGGGGCAATCAGCCCCAGCATTTT. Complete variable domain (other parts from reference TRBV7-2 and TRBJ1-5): GAGVSQSPSNKVTEKGKDVELRCDPISGHTALYWYRQSLGQGLEFLIYFQGNSAPDKSGLPSDRFSAERTGGSVSTLTIQRTQQEDSAVYLCASSPDAGGNQPQHFGDGTRLSIL.

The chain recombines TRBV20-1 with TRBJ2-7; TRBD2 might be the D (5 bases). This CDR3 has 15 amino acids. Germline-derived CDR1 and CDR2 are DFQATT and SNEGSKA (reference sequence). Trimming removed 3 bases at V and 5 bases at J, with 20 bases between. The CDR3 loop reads CSARSLASLPDEQYF. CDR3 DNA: TGCAGTGCTAGGTCTCTAGCTTCCCTCCCCGACGAGCAGTACTTC.

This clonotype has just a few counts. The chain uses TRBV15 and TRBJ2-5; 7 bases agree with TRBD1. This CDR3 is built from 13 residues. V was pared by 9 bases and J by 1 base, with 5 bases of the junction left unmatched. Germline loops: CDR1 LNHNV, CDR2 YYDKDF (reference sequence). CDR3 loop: CATTRTGQETQYF. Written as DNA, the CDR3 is TGTGCCACGACGAGGACAGGCCAAGAGACCCAGTACTTC.

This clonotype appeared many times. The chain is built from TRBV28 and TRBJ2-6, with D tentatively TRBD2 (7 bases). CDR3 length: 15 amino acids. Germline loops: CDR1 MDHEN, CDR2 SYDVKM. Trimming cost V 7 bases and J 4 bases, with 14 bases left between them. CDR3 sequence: CASTMGGAGANVLTF. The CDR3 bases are TGTGCCAGCACCATGGGGGGGGCAGGGGCCAACGTCCTGACTTTC.

The CDR3 DNA follows: TGTGCCAGCACCTTATATAGCGGGAGCAGGGAGCTGTTTTTT. The encoded protein is CASTLYSGSRELFF. The chain links TRBV6-1 to TRBJ2-2, with 9 positions matching TRBD2. Germline V CDR1 and CDR2: MNHNS, SASEGT. The CDR3 has 14 amino acids. Germline trimming cut 7 bases from V and 9 bases from J; bases unmatched to any gene: 9.

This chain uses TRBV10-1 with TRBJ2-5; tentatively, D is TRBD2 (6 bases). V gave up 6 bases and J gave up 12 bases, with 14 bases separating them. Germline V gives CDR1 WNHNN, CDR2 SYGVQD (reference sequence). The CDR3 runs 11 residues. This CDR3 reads CASRRTSFEYF. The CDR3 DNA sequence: TGCGCCAGCAGACGAACTAGCTTCGAGTACTTC.

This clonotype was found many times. The CDR3 here is CASRPRGAVSNQPQHF. CDR3 sequence (DNA): TGTGCCAGCAGACCCAGGGGGGCGGTTAGCAATCAGCCCCAGCATTTT. This chain uses TRBV28 with TRBJ1-5, with 7 nucleotides matching TRBD1. V gave up 6 bases and J gave up 0 bases; unmatched junction bases: 8. The V gene's germline CDR1 is MDHEN and CDR2 SYDVKM. CDR3 length: 16 amino acids.

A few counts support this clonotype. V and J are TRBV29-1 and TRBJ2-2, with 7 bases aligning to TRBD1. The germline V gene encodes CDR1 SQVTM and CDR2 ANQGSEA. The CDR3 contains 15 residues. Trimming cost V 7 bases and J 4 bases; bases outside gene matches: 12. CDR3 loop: CSAEDRLGSTGELFF. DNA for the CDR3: TGCAGCGCCGAGGACAGGTTGGGCAGCACCGGGGAGCTGTTTTTT.

The CDR3 protein is CASSVEGVNTEAFF. For the CDR3, the DNA is TGTGCCAGCAGCGTAGAAGGGGTGAACACTGAAGCTTTCTTT. This chain links TRBV9 with TRBJ1-1; the D gene is possibly TRBD1 (5 bases). The CDR3 contains 14 residues. The V gene's germline CDR1 is SGDLS and CDR2 YYNGEE. Trimming cost V 0 bases and J 0 bases, with 6 bases left between them. Filled out from reference TRBV9 and TRBJ1-1, the complete variable domain reads DSGVTQTPKHLITATGQRVTLRCSPRSGDLSVYWYQQSLDQGLQFLIQYYNGEERAKGNILERFSAQQFPDLHSELNLSSLELGDSALYFCASSVEGVNTEAFFGQGTRLTVV.

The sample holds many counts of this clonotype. The CDR3 region is CASSVGNYGYTF. Written as DNA, the CDR3 is TGTGCCAGCAGTGTAGGGAACTATGGCTACACCTTC. V gene TRBV2 combines with J gene TRBJ1-2; D is ambiguous. Trimming took 4 bases from V and 2 from J, leaving 5 bases between them. Germline CDR1 reads SNHLY; CDR2 reads FYNNEI. This CDR3 comprises 12 residues.

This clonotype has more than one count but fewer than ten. DNA for the CDR3: TGCGCCAGCAGCTTGGGGCCACGAGCCACCGGGGAGCTGTTTTTT. It codes for CASSLGPRATGELFF. The chain links TRBV5-1 to TRBJ2-2; D remains unclear. V lost 0 bases, J lost 4 bases, and 10 bases lay in between. The CDR3 is 15 residues long. Germline loops: CDR1 SGHRS, CDR2 YFSETQ.

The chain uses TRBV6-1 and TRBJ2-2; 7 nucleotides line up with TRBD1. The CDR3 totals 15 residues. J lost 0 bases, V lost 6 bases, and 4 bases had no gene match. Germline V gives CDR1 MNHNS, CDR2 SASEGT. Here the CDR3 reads CASSPGTANTGELFF. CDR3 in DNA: TGTGCCAGCAGCCCCGGGACAGCGAACACCGGGGAGCTGTTTTTT.

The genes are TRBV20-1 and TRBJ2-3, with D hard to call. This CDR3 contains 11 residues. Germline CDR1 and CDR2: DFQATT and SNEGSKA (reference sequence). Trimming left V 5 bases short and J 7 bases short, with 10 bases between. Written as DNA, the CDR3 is TGCAGTGCTCCCTCACCCCATACGCAGTATTTT. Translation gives CSAPSPHTQYF.

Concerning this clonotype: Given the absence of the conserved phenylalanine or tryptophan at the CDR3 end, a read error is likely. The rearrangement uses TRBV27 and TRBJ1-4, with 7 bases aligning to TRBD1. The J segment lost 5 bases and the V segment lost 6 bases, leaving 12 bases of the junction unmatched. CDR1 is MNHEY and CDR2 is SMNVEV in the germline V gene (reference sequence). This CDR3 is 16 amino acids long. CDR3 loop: CASSSFLETGNEKLFS. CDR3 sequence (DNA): TGTGCCAGCAGCTCGTTTTTGGAGACAGGGAATGAAAAACTGTTTTCT.

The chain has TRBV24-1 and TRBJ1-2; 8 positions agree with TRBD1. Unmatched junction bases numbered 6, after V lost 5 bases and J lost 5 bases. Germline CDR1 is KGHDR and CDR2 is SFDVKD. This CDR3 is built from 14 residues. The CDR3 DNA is TGTGCCACCAGTGGACAGGGGCTTCCATATGGCTACACCTTC. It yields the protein CATSGQGLPYGYTF.